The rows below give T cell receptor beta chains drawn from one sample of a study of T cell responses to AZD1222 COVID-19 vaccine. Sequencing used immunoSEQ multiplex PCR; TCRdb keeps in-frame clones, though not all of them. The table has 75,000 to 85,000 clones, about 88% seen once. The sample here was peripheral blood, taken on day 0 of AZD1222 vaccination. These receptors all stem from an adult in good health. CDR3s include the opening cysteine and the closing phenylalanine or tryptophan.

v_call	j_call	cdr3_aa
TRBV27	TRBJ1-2	CASSLSQGDGYTF
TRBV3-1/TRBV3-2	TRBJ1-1	CASSPRGQNTEAFF
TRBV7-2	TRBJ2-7	CASSSAGTSVYEQYF
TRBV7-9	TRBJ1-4	CASSYSPGQGDSEKLFF
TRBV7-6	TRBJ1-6	CASSLGGQGAGSPLHF
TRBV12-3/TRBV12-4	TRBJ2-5	CASTKGETQYF
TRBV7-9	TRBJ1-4	CASSDPRGGVNEKLFF
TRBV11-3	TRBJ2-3	CASSLAPVQHFTDTQYF
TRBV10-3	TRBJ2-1	CAISGENEQFF
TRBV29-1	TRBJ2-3	CSVETDRVPDTQYF
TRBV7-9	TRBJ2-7	CASSLTQGSGEQYF